This T cell receptor beta chain is from a study of blood T cell repertoires in COVID-19. TCRdb keeps only in-frame clones here, not all; method: immunoSEQ multiplex PCR. Among 76,000 or so clones listed, approximately 87% were seen once. Comments on this clone: Its ends do not fully match the called genes, so a read error is possible.

The CDR3 contains 13 residues. V is TRBV12-3 or TRBV12-4 and J is TRBJ2-5, with D possibly TRBD2 on 5 matching bases. Material: peripheral blood. This clonotype was obtained from a man aged 80 or over in a cohort sampled during active COVID-19. The chain's CDR3 is CASSSQQRENLDF. The CDR3 DNA reads as TGTGCCAGCAGTTCACAACAGAGGGAGAATCTCGACTTC.